These 20 T cell receptor beta chains were all obtained from the same sample, sequenced in a study of cytomegalovirus exposure and HLA in healthy donors. The PCR employed 60 Vbeta primers together with 13 Jbeta primers. The data were produced by immunoSEQ multiplex PCR, yet TCRdb's version contains in-frame clones alone and is incomplete. The sample shows 130,000 to 150,000 clones, 80% of them seen only once. Sequencing was performed on PBMCs. The receptor set was obtained from a male donor in good health and CMV-seronegative.

This chain joins TRBV7-2 and TRBJ2-7; 7 bases are a match to TRBD1. The CDR3 is 17 residues long. The germline V gene has CDR1 SGHTA and CDR2 FQGNSA. The junction had 9 bases not matched to a gene; V was cut back by 0 bases and J by 1 base. CDR3 nucleotide sequence: TGTGCCAGCAGCTTAGCGACAGGGACCTTACGATCCTACGAGCAGTACTTC. Its protein product is CASSLATGTLRSYEQYF.

This chain connects TRBV27 to TRBJ1-5; tentatively, D is TRBD1 (5 bases). Germline CDR1 and CDR2: MNHEY and SMNVEV (reference sequence). The V end lost 6 bases, the J end lost 7 bases, and 13 bases lay between the germline ends. The CDR3 has 13 residues. CDR3 DNA: TGTGCCAGCAGCATCGGGGGTGGCCAGCCCCAGCATTTT. Amino acids: CASSIGGGQPQHF.

The V call is TRBV9, the J call TRBJ2-3, with D unclear. With 4 bases removed from V and 4 bases from J, the gap between germline ends came to 19 bases. The germline CDR1 and CDR2 sequences are SGDLS and YYNGEE. This CDR3 contains 16 residues. CDR3 residues: CASSPRSRSMADTQYF. DNA for the CDR3: TGTGCCAGCAGCCCGAGGTCCCGCAGTATGGCAGATACGCAGTATTTT.

J is TRBJ2-7 and V is TRBV11-2; D remains unclear. Between the trimmed V and J ends, which lost 5 bases and 3 bases, there was a span of 11 bases. In germline, CDR1 is SGHAT, CDR2 FQNNGV. The CDR3 covers 13 residues. CDR3 residues: CASSLDSGYEQYF. CDR3 coding DNA: TGTGCCAGCAGCCTCGATAGTGGCTACGAGCAGTACTTC.

This clone was counted once. The chain uses TRBV4-3 and TRBJ2-1, with D possibly being TRBD2 (6 bases). V lost 4 bases, J lost 6 bases, and 22 bases lay in between. This CDR3 is built from 17 residues. Per germline, CDR1 LGHNA and CDR2 YSLEER. CDR3 sequence reads: CASSRSWSGGGVNEQFF. The CDR3 bases are TGCGCCAGCAGCCGATCGTGGTCGGGTGGAGGGGTCAATGAGCAGTTCTTC.

A few counts support this clone. The chain combines TRBV28 with TRBJ2-1; D ambiguous. This CDR3 contains 15 residues. Germline values: CDR1 MDHEN, CDR2 SYDVKM. The V and J ends lost 1 base and 2 bases respectively, with 9 bases between them. The CDR3 DNA is TGTGCCAGCAGTTTATACCCGGAGACCTACAATGAGCAGTTCTTC. The encoded protein is CASSLYPETYNEQFF.

The V call is TRBV30, the J call TRBJ2-1, with 10 bases fitting TRBD1. V shed 5 bases, J shed 4 bases, and the junction held 5 bases outside the gene matches. CDR3 length equals 14 residues. From germline, CDR1 is GTSNPN and CDR2 SVGIG (reference sequence). CDR3 sequence reads: CAWGDRGLYNEQFF. The DNA of the CDR3 is TGTGCCTGGGGGGACAGGGGCCTTTACAATGAGCAGTTCTTC.

This clone was detected a few times. V gene TRBV7-2 combines with J gene TRBJ2-7; 7 nucleotides agree with TRBD2. J lost 3 bases, V lost 5 bases, and 7 bases had no gene match. This CDR3 comprises 14 residues. The V gene's germline CDR1 is SGHTA and CDR2 FQGNSA. The CDR3 DNA reads as TGTGCCAGCAGCCCTAGCGGAAACGACTACGAGCAGTACTTC. Encoded protein: CASSPSGNDYEQYF. The variable domain in full, completed from reference TRBV7-2 and TRBJ2-7, reads GAGVSQSPSNKVTEKGKDVELRCDPISGHTALYWYRQSLGQGLEFLIYFQGNSAPDKSGLPSDRFSAERTGGSVSTLTIQRTQQEDSAVYLCASSPSGNDYEQYFGPGTRLTVT.

This chain links TRBV6-5 with TRBJ1-1; 8 nucleotides agree with TRBD1. CDR1 and CDR2 from the germline V gene are MNHEY and SVGAGI. Trimming took 2 bases from V and 12 from J; bases not matched to a gene: 14. The CDR3 extends over 15 amino acids. The CDR3 sequence: CASSYRSTGVERTFF. In DNA form, the CDR3 reads TGTGCCAGCAGTTACCGATCGACAGGGGTTGAGAGGACTTTCTTT.

This clone appeared a single time. V is TRBV4-3 and J is TRBJ2-3; perhaps TRBD2 as D (6 bases). Germline loops: CDR1 LGHNA, CDR2 YSLEER. The length of the CDR3 is 17 residues. Between the trimmed V and J ends, which lost 0 bases and 0 bases, there was a span of 13 bases. CDR3 loop: CASSQELRRGSTDTQYF. CDR3 DNA sequence: TGCGCCAGCAGCCAAGAATTGCGGCGGGGTAGCACAGATACGCAGTATTTT.

CDR3 loop: CAISDLAPNEQFF. The CDR3 DNA reads as TGTGCCATCAGTGATTTGGCTCCGAATGAGCAGTTCTTC. The chain combines TRBV10-3 with TRBJ2-1, with D uncertain. V was shortened by 3 bases and J by 7 bases, with 10 bases between the two germline ends. Germline CDR1 ENHRY, CDR2 SYGVKD. This CDR3 spans 13 amino acids.

The chain employs TRBV27 and TRBJ1-2; no reliable D call. The V end lost 6 bases, the J end lost 1 base, and 9 bases lay between the germline ends. Germline V CDR1 and CDR2: MNHEY, SMNVEV (reference sequence). This CDR3 region has 13 residues. The CDR3 DNA reads as TGTGCCAGCAGGTCCTCGGGTAACTATGGCTACACCTTC. Its translation: CASRSSGNYGYTF.

V and J are TRBV27 and TRBJ2-7; the match to TRBD1 covers 9 bases. Germline CDR1 and CDR2: MNHEY and SMNVEV (reference sequence). The V and J ends lost 6 bases and 0 bases, in that order; junction bases with no gene match: 3. The CDR3 spans 14 residues. The CDR3 sequence: CASRGTGSSYEQYF. Written as DNA, the CDR3 is TGTGCCAGCAGGGGGACAGGGAGCTCCTACGAGCAGTACTTC.

V is TRBV2 and J is TRBJ2-3; TRBD2 might be the D (6 bases). Trimming removed 4 bases from V and 4 bases from J, with 9 bases in between. This CDR3 comprises 13 residues. Per germline, CDR1 SNHLY and CDR2 FYNNEI. The CDR3 spells CASSATRSDTQYF. The CDR3 coding sequence is TGTGCCAGCAGTGCGACTAGATCAGATACGCAGTATTTT.

This clone was seen only once. The chain links TRBV7-2 to TRBJ1-6; possible D gene TRBD1, 5 bases. The CDR3 totals 15 residues. The ends were cut back, 1 base at V and 9 bases at J, with 13 bases in the middle. Germline CDR1 is SGHTA and CDR2 is FQGNSA. The CDR3 here is CASSLGRGVASPLHF. As DNA, the CDR3 is TGTGCCAGCAGCTTAGGACGGGGGGTTGCTTCACCCCTCCACTTT.

The chain couples TRBV5-4 to TRBJ2-7, with 10 bases identical to TRBD1. From germline, CDR1 is SGHNT and CDR2 YYREEE (reference sequence). The CDR3 is 15 residues long. Trimming took 4 bases from V and 2 from J; bases not matched to a gene: 6. The CDR3 DNA is TGTGCCAGCAGCCCCCGACAGGGGGCGGCCTACGAGCAGTACTTC. This sequence encodes CASSPRQGAAYEQYF. Full variable domain (remainder filled in from reference TRBV5-4 and TRBJ2-7): ETGVTQSPTHLIKTRGQQVTLRCSSQSGHNTVSWYQQALGQGPQFIFQYYREEENGRGNFPPRFSGLQFPNYSSELNVNALELDDSALYLCASSPRQGAAYEQYFGPGTRLTVT.

CDR3 sequence: CASSQGLGLAGLGTDTQYF. As DNA, the CDR3 is TGTGCCAGCAGCCAAGGTTTGGGACTAGCGGGACTTGGCACAGATACGCAGTATTTT. The chain combines TRBV4-2 with TRBJ2-3; TRBD2 aligns across 13 bases. The CDR3 is 19 residues long. The junction had 8 bases not matched to a gene; V was cut back by 1 base and J by 1 base. Germline-derived CDR1 and CDR2 are LGHNA and YNFKEQ.

There are a few counts of this clone. The chain couples TRBV30 to TRBJ1-6; no clear D gene. The CDR3 extends over 13 amino acids. Trimming left V 1 base short and J 8 bases short, with 9 bases between. Germline V lookup: CDR1 GTSNPN, CDR2 SVGIG (reference sequence). Here the CDR3 DNA reads TGTGCCTGGAGTGGAGGGATCGATTCACCCCTCCACTTT. Residues: CAWSGGIDSPLHF. The whole variable domain, filled in from reference TRBV30 and TRBJ1-6, reads SQTIHQWPATLVQPVGSPLSLECTVEGTSNPNLYWYRQAAGRGLQLLFYSVGIGQISSEVPQNLSASRPQDRQFILSSKKLLLSDSGFYLCAWSGGIDSPLHFGNGTRLTVT.

V and J are TRBV11-2 and TRBJ1-2; 8 positions match TRBD1. Germline loops: CDR1 SGHAT, CDR2 FQNNGV. The CDR3 has 13 residues. Trimming took 5 bases from V and 3 from J; bases not matched to a gene: 2. The CDR3 bases are TGTGCCAGCAGCCCAGGGGGCCACTATGGCTACACCTTC. It specifies CASSPGGHYGYTF.

The chain links TRBV7-9 to TRBJ1-1; D not certain. The CDR3 sequence is 11 residues long. Germline V gives CDR1 SEHNR, CDR2 FQNEAQ (reference sequence). The V end was cut by 4 bases, the J end by 3 bases, with 3 bases between. The CDR3 here is CASSSYTEAFF. CDR3 DNA sequence: TGTGCCAGCAGCTCGTACACTGAAGCTTTCTTT. The full variable domain, its missing parts supplied by reference TRBV7-9 and TRBJ1-1, is DTGVSQNPRHKITKRGQNVTFRCDPISEHNRLYWYRQTLGQGPEFLTYFQNEAQLEKSRLLSDRFSAERPKGSFSTLEIQRTEQGDSAMYLCASSSYTEAFFGQGTRLTVV.